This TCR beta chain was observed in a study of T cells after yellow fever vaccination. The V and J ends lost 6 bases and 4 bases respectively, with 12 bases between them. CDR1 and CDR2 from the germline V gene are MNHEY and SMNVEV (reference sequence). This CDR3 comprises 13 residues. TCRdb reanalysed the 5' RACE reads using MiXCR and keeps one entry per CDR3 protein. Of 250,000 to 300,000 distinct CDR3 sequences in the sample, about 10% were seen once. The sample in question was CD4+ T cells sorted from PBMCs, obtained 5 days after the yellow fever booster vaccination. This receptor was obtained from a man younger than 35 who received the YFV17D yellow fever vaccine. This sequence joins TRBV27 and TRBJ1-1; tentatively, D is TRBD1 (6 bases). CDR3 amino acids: CASSWGHLTEAFF. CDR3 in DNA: TGTGCCAGCAGCTGGGGACACCTCACTGAAGCTTTCTTT.